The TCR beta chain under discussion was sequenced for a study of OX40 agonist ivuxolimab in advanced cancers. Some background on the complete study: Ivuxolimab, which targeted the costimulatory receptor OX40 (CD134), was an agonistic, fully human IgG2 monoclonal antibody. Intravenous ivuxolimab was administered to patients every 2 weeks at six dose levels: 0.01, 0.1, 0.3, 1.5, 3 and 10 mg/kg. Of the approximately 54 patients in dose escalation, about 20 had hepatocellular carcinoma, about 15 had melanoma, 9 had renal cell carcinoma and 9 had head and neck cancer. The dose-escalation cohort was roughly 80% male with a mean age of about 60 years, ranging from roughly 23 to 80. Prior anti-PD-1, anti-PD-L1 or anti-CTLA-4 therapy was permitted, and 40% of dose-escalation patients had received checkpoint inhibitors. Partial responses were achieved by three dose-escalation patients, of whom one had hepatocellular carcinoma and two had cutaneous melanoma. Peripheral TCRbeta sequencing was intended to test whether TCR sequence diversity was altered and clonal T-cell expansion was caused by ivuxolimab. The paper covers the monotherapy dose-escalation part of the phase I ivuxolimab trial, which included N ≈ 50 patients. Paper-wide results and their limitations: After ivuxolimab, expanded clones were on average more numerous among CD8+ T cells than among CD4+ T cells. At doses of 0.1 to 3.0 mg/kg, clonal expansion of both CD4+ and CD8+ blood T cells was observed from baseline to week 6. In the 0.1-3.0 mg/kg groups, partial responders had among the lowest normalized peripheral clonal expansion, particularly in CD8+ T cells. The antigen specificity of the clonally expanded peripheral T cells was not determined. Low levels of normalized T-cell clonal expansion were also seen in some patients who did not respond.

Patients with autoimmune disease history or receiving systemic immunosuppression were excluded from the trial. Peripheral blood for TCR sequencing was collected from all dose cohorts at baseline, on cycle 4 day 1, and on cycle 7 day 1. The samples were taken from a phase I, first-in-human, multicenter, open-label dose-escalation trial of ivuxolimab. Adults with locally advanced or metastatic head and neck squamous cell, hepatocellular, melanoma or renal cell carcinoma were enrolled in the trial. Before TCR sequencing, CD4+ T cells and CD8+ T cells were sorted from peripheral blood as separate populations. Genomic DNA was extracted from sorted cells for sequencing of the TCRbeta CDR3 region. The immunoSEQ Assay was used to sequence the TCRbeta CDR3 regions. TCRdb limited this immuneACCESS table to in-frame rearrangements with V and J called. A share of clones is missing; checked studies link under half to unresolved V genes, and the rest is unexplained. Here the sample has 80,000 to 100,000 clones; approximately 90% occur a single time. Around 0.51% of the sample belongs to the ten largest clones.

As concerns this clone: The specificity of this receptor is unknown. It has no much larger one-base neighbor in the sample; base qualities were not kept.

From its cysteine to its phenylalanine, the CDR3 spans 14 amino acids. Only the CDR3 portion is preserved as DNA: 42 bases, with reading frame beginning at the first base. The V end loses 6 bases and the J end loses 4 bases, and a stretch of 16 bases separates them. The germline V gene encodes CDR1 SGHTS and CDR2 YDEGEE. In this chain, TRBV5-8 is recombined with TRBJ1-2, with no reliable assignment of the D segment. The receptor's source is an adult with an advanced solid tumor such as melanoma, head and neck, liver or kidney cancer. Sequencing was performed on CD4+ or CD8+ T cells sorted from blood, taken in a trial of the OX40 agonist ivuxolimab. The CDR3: CASTPTTGTYGYTF. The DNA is TGTGCCAGCACCCCGACGACGGGAACCTATGGCTACACCTTC.